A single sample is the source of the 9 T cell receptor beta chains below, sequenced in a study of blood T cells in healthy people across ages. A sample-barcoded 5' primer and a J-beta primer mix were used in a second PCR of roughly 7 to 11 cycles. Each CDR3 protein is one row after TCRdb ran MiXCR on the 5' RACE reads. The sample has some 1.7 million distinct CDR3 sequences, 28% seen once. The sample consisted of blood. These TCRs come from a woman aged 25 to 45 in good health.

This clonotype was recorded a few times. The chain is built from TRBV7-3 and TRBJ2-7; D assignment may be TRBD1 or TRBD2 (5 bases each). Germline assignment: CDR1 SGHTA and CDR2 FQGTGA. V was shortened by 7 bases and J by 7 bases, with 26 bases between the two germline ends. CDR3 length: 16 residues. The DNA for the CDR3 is TGTGCCAGCAAGGGGACCAAATTTTCAGAAAACAATGAGCAGTACTTC. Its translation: CASKGTKFSENNEQYF.

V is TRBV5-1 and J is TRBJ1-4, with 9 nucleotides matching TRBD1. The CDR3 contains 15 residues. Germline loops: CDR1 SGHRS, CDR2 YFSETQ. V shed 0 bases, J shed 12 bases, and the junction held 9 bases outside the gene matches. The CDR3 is CASSLGGQGLGELFF. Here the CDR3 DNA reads TGCGCCAGCAGCTTGGGGGGACAGGGCCTGGGAGAACTGTTTTTT.

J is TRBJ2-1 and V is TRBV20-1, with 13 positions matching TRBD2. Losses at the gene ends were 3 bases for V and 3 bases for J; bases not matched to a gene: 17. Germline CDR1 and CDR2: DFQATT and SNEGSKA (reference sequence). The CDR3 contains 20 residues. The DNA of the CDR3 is TGCAGTGCTAGTGGGACTAGCGGGAACCTGATCTCCTCTCTCTACAATGAGCAGTTCTTC. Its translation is CSASGTSGNLISSLYNEQFF.

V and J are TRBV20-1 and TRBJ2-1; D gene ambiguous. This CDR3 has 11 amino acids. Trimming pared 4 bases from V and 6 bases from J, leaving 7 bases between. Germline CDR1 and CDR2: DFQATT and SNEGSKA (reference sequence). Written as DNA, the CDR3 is TGCAGTGCTATGGCCCCCAATGAGCAGTTCTTC. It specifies CSAMAPNEQFF.

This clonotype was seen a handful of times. CDR3 coding DNA: TGTGCCAGCAGCATAGGACAGGGGGCGGGCGAGCAGTACTTC. This sequence encodes CASSIGQGAGEQYF. V and J are TRBV9 and TRBJ2-7; 11 nucleotides match TRBD1. V shed 4 bases and J 6 bases; nucleotides not matched to a gene: 6. The CDR3 is 14 residues long. Per germline, CDR1 SGDLS and CDR2 YYNGEE.

The CDR3 bases are TGCAGTGCTAGTCTGGACAGGGTGTTTTACTTC. Translated: CSASLDRVFYF. The V gene is TRBV20-1, the J gene TRBJ2-7; 8 bases line up with TRBD1. J was trimmed by 13 bases and V by 3 bases; bases with no gene match: 8. The CDR3 sequence is 11 residues long. CDR1 and CDR2 (germline): DFQATT, SNEGSKA (reference sequence).

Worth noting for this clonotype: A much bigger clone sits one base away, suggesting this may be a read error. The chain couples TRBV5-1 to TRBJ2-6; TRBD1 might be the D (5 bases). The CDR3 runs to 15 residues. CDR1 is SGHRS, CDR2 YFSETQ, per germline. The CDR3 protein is CASSLVTTGADVLTF. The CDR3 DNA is TGCGCCAGCAGCTTGGTCACTACTGGGGCCGACGTCCTGACTTTC.

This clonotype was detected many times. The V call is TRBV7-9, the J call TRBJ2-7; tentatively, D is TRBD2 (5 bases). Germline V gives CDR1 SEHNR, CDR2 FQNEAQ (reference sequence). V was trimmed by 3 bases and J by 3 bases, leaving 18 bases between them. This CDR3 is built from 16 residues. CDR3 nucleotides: TGTGCCAGCAGCTTCGCTACCGAGGGCACTCTCTACGAGCAGTACTTC. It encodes CASSFATEGTLYEQYF.

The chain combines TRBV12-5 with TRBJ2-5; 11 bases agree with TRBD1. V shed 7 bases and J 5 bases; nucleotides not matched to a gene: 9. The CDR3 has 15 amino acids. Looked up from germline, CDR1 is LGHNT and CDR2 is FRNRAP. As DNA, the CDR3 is TGTGCTAGTGCCAAAGGCCGGACAGGGGGCGAGACCCAGTACTTC. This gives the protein CASAKGRTGGETQYF. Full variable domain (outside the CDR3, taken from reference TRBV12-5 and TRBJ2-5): DARVTQTPRHKVTEMGQEVTMRCQPILGHNTVFWYRQTMMQGLELLAYFRNRAPLDDSGMPKDRFSAEMPDATLATLKIQPSEPRDSAVYFCASAKGRTGGETQYFGPGTRLLVL.